The rows below give T cell receptor beta chains drawn from one sample of a study of blood T cell repertoires in COVID-19. The protocol was immunoSEQ multiplex PCR, while the TCRdb copy is restricted to in-frame clones and leaves out a portion. The table has more than 250,000 clones, roughly 90% seen once; the top ten hold under 6.5%. Sample: peripheral blood. Receptors were obtained from a young man who had recovered from COVID-19. Each CDR3 is given without its conserved first and last residue. Fields, in order: clone size, V gene, D gene, CDR3 protein. The D gene is left open where the match is weak. For some rows the clone size is stated as once, few or many, or as a class when expanded; others skip it.

-	TRBV6-2/TRBV6-3	TRBD2	ASSYSTSGGYEQY
once	TRBV12-3/TRBV12-4	-	ASSWGGTEAF
-	TRBV19	-	ASSTLQGLGFYGYT
-	TRBV5-1	TRBD1	ASSPGQGRIVYEQY
-	TRBV19	-	ASSINTYYGYT
-	TRBV3-1/TRBV3-2	-	ASSQGGGASYEQY
-	TRBV5-1	-	ASSPGHGSYEQY
once	TRBV2	-	ASRETGLTEAF
-	TRBV20-1	-	SPPLGTEAF
once	TRBV19	TRBD2	ASSMWLAGGYNEQF
-	TRBV4-1	-	ASSQDTTAFPQNSPLH
-	TRBV6-5	-	ASSYDEGPSYGYT
-	TRBV18	-	ASSPGENMNTEAF
-	TRBV7-9	TRBD1	ASSPIWDRAPGELF
-	TRBV19	-	ASSIFYLTDNNSPLH
-	TRBV4-1	TRBD1	ASSPRQGGNSPLH
-	TRBV7-9	-	ASSYINPGELF
-	TRBV6-5	-	ASMFYVATDTQY
-	TRBV19	-	ASRAIYEQF
few	TRBV2	-	ASSDRLSGANVLT
-	TRBV6-1	-	ASSGPSGGSSYNEQF
-	TRBV19	TRBD2	ASTPRGASGVRWNEQF
-	TRBV7-8	-	ASSLRRDTYEQY
-	TRBV5-6	TRBD2	ASSTLAGGFWRETQY
-	TRBV16	-	ASSPTGLPEAF
-	TRBV18	-	ASSPGQGTAGNTIY
-	TRBV5-4	TRBD2	ASSSPPGLAKSSYEQY
-	TRBV4-2	TRBD2	ASSPRPGWEAVTSGSYEQY
-	TRBV27	TRBD2	ASKDFGAGANYEQY
-	TRBV14	TRBD2	ASRHAGGSYEQY
few	TRBV10-1	-	ASSVRGSNTGELF
-	TRBV19	TRBD1	ASSLDMDRRSTDTQY
once	TRBV11-2	TRBD2	ASSLGLAGGNEQF
-	TRBV19	TRBD2	ASSVPAGAEQF
-	TRBV27	-	ASSLAGRSSYEQY
-	TRBV27	TRBD1	ASSFDRGSGELF
-	TRBV23-1	-	ASSQSRHTDDHEQY
-	TRBV6-5	-	ASSHKARETQY
-	TRBV4-1	-	ASSPPPGEGAQY
few	TRBV3-1/TRBV3-2	-	ASSPTQYARLQSSYEQY
-	TRBV9	-	ASSVVGGSDEKLF
few	TRBV7-2	TRBD1	ASSWQGAGNTEAF
-	TRBV7-9	-	AIEVRGFNYGYT
-	TRBV19	-	ASSPPPGTKPGDTQY
-	TRBV7-6	-	ASSLVDQGGGHGYT
-	TRBV6-5	TRBD2	ASSSATSEVNEQF
once	TRBV7-9	TRBD1	ASSLRGPVTGELF
-	TRBV3-1/TRBV3-2	-	ASSQVQGGGYT
once	TRBV23-1	-	ASRRPGLECTEAF
-	TRBV18	TRBD1	ASSRRQGEAEAF
-	TRBV5-6	-	ASSLVPNYEQY
-	TRBV19	TRBD1	ASSGQGRLPQH
-	TRBV30	-	ACDINEKLF
-	TRBV20-1	-	SASPGVTYEQY
-	TRBV7-9	-	ASISSNTEAF
-	TRBV27	TRBD1	ASSSGQGANYEQY
-	TRBV5-8	-	ASGLVLSEQF
-	TRBV6-5	-	ASSYGTIAEAF